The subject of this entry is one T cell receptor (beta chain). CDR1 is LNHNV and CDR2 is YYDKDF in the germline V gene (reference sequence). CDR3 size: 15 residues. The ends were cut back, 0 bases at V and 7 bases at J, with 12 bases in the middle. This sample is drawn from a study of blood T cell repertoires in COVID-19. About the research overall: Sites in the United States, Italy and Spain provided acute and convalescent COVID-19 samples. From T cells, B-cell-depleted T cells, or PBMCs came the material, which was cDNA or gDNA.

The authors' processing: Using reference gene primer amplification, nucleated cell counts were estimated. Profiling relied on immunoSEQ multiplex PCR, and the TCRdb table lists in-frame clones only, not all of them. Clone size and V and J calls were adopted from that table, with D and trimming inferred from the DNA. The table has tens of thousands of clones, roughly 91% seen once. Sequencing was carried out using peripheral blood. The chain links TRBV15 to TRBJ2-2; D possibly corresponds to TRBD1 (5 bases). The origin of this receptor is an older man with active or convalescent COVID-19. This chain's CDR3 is CATSRDREWDGELFF. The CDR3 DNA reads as TGTGCCACCAGCAGAGACAGGGAATGGGACGGGGAGCTGTTTTTT.